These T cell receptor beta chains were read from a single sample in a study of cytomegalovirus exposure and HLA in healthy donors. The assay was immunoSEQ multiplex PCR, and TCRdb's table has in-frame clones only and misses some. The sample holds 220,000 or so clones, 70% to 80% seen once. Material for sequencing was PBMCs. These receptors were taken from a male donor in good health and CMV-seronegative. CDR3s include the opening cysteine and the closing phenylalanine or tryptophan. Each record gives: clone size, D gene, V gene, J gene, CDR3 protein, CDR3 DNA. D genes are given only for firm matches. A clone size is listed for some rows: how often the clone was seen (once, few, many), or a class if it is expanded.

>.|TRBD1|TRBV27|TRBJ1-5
CASSPTGGKQPQHF
TGTGCCAGCAGTCCTACAGGGGGCAAGCAGCCCCAGCATTTT
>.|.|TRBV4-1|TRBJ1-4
CASSQGPTGTLEKLFF
TGCGCCAGCAGCCAAGGCCCCACAGGAACTTTGGAAAAACTGTTTTTT
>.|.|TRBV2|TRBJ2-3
CASSEGTRDTQYF
TGTGCCAGCAGTGAAGGTACTCGAGATACGCAGTATTTT
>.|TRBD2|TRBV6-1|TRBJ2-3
CASSEGTSVFTDTQYF
TGTGCCAGCAGTGAAGGGACTAGCGTTTTCACAGATACGCAGTATTTT
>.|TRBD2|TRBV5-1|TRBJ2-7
CASARGLAGTSRRGEQYF
TGCGCCAGCGCCCGTGGACTAGCGGGGACCTCTCGGCGGGGCGAGCAGTACTTC
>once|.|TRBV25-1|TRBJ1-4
CASSEYGRGKKEKLFF
TGTGCCAGCAGTGAATACGGGCGGGGGAAGAAGGAAAAACTGTTTTTT
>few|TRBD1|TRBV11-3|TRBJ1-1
CASSTQGVNTEAFF
TGTGCCAGCAGTACACAGGGGGTGAACACTGAAGCTTTCTTT
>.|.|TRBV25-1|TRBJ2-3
CASTLGGTDTQYF
TGTGCCAGCACTCTAGGAGGCACAGATACGCAGTATTTT
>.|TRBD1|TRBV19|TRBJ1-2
CASSIETGGDGYTF
TGTGCCAGTAGTATTGAGACAGGGGGCGATGGCTACACCTTC
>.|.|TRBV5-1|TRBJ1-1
CASSLTRRNTEAFF
TGCGCCAGCAGCTTGACACGCAGGAACACTGAAGCTTTCTTT
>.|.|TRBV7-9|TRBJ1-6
CASSLRSFPNSPLHF
TGTGCCAGCAGCCTCCGGAGTTTTCCCAATTCACCCCTCCACTTT
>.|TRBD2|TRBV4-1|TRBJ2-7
CASSQDRRRGVSYEQYF
TGCGCCAGCAGCCAAGATAGGCGGCGGGGGGTCTCCTACGAGCAGTACTTC
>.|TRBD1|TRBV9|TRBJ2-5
CASSVTPTGQETQYF
TGTGCCAGCAGCGTAACCCCGACAGGGCAAGAGACCCAGTACTTC
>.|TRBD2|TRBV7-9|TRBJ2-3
CASSGTSGRPDAQYF
TGTGCCAGCAGCGGGACTAGCGGGAGGCCAGATGCGCAGTATTTT
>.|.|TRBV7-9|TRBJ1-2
CASSVQGWAYNYGYTF
TGTGCCAGCAGCGTCCAGGGTTGGGCTTATAACTATGGCTACACCTTC
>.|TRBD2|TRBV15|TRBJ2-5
CATSRDAAGGPQQETQYF
TGTGCCACCAGCAGAGATGCAGCGGGAGGGCCGCAGCAAGAGACCCAGTACTTC
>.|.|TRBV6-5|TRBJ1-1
CASTLGVNTEAFF
TGTGCCAGCACCCTGGGCGTGAACACTGAAGCTTTCTTT
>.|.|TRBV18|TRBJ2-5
CASSPGRGETQYF
TGTGCCAGCTCACCTGGCAGGGGTGAGACCCAGTACTTC
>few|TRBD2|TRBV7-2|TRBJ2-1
CASSLGGGTQGEQFF
TGTGCCAGCAGCTTAGGGGGAGGGACTCAGGGAGAGCAGTTCTTC
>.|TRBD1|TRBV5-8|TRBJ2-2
CASSLNTGTGGVGELFF
TGTGCCAGCAGTCTGAATACCGGGACAGGGGGCGTCGGGGAGCTGTTTTTT
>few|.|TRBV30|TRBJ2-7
CAWSEGTPNSYEQYF
TGTGCCTGGAGTGAAGGGACACCGAACTCCTACGAGCAGTACTTC
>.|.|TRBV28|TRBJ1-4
CASSLPRRATNEKLFF
TGTGCCAGCAGTCTTCCCCGAAGAGCAACTAATGAAAAACTGTTTTTT
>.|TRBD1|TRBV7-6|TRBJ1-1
CASAPLGQKHMNTEAFF
TGTGCCAGCGCCCCCCTGGGACAGAAGCACATGAACACTGAAGCTTTCTTT
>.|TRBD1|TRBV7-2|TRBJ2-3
CASSRDRGTDTQYF
TGTGCCAGCAGCCGGGACAGGGGAACAGATACGCAGTATTTT
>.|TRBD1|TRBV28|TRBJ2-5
CASYRGQEQETQYF
TGTGCCAGCTACAGGGGGCAAGAACAAGAGACCCAGTACTTC
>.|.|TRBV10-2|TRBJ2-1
CASSERTTYNEQFF
TGCGCCAGCAGTGAGCGGACTACCTACAATGAGCAGTTCTTC
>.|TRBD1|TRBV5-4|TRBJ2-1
CASRYGQGRDNEQFF
TGTGCCAGCAGATACGGACAGGGAAGAGACAATGAGCAGTTCTTC
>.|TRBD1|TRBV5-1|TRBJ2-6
CASSLATGAFSGANVLTF
TGCGCCAGCAGCTTGGCTACAGGGGCGTTCTCTGGGGCCAACGTCCTGACTTTC
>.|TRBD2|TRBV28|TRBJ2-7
CASSLAGTTYEQYF
TGTGCCAGCAGCCTAGCGGGTACGACCTACGAGCAGTACTTC
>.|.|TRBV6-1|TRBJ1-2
CASSGGPDGYGYTF
TGTGCCAGCAGTGGGGGCCCTGACGGGTATGGCTACACCTTC
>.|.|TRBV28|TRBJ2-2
CASNQGRTGELFF
TGTGCCAGCAATCAGGGGCGGACCGGGGAGCTGTTTTTT
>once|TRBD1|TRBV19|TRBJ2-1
CASRARTGESYNEQFF
TGTGCCAGTAGGGCTAGGACAGGCGAATCCTACAATGAGCAGTTCTTC
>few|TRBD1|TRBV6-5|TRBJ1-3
CASSYAGQRGNTIYF
TGTGCCAGCAGTTACGCGGGACAGCGGGGAAACACCATATATTTT
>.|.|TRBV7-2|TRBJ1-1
CASKRYGTENTEAFF
TGTGCCAGCAAAAGGTACGGTACAGAAAACACTGAAGCTTTCTTT
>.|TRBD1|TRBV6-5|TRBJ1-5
CASSQTGKPQHF
TGTGCCAGCAGTCAGACAGGGAAGCCCCAGCATTTT
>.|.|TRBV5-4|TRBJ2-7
CASSVQGGSYEQYF
TGTGCCAGCAGCGTGCAGGGGGGATCCTACGAGCAGTACTTC
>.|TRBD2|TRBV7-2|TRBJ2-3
CASSPVGLAYSTDTQYF
TGTGCCAGCAGCCCGGTCGGACTAGCGTATAGCACAGATACGCAGTATTTT
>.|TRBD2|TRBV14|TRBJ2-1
CASSPFAGGYNEQFF
TGTGCCAGCAGCCCCTTTGCGGGAGGGTACAATGAGCAGTTCTTC
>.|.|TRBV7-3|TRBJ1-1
CASSRRGGEVMNTEAFF
TGTGCCAGCAGCCGCCGGGGGGGCGAAGTGATGAACACTGAAGCTTTCTTT
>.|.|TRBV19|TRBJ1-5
CASKIGGQPQHF
TGTGCCAGCAAGATAGGAGGACAGCCCCAGCATTTT
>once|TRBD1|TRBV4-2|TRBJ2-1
CASSQGGGTGENSYNEQFF
TGTGCCAGCAGCCAAGGAGGTGGGACAGGGGAGAATTCCTACAATGAGCAGTTCTTC
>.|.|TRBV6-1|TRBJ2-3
CASSESRGWGNTQYF
TGTGCCAGCAGTGAGTCACGCGGGTGGGGAAATACGCAGTATTTT
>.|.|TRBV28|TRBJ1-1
CASSSSGEAFF
TGTGCCAGCAGTTCCTCGGGGGAAGCTTTCTTT
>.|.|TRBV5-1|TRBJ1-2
CASSLRGDQGYTF
TGCGCCAGCAGCTTGCGCGGGGACCAGGGCTACACCTTC
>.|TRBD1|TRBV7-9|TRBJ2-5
CASNRDRGLGETQYF
TGTGCCAGCAACCGGGACAGGGGTTTAGGAGAGACCCAGTACTTC
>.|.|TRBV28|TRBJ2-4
CASSLVPGIGAKNIQYF
TGTGCCAGCAGTTTAGTGCCGGGGATCGGGGCCAAAAACATTCAGTACTTC
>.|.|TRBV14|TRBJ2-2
CASSLWGGRLFTGELFF
TGTGCCAGCAGCCTTTGGGGGGGCCGACTATTCACCGGGGAGCTGTTTTTT
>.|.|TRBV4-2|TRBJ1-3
CASSPRTEVSSSGNTIYF
TGTGCCAGCAGCCCCCGGACAGAAGTTTCTAGCTCTGGAAACACCATATATTTT
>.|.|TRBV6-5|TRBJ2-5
CASRTRGHLQETQYF
TGTGCCAGCCGTACCCGGGGACACCTACAAGAGACCCAGTACTTC
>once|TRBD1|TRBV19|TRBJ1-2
CASKYTHVGQGHGYTF
TGTGCCAGCAAATACACCCATGTGGGACAGGGACATGGCTACACCTTC